The 28 T cell receptor beta chains listed next were all sequenced from one sample in a study of blood T cell repertoires in COVID-19. Generated by immunoSEQ multiplex PCR, the TCRdb table keeps only in-frame clones and is missing some. There are approximately 300,000 clones in the sample; around 87% occur only once, and approximately 5% lies in the top ten. The sample taken for sequencing was PBMCs or T cells enriched from blood (not recorded which). The receptors stem from a woman aged 30 to 39 who had recovered from COVID-19.

Remarks on this clone: In the same sample, other DNA sequences code for this CDR3. V gene TRBV27 combines with J gene TRBJ2-7, with D tentatively TRBD1 (5 bases). The CDR3 is made up of 13 amino acids. Trimming stripped 2 bases from V and 0 bases from J, with 5 bases between. Germline-derived CDR1 and CDR2 are MNHEY and SMNVEV (reference sequence). The CDR3 nucleotides read TGTGCCAGCAGTTTAAGGGGCTCCTACGAGCAGTACTTC. Its translation: CASSLRGSYEQYF.

J is TRBJ1-4 and V is TRBV6-5; D is uncertain. The CDR3 is 15 amino acids. Germline values: CDR1 MNHEY, CDR2 SVGAGI. V gave up 6 bases and J gave up 5 bases, with 16 bases separating them. The CDR3 is CASSLGRVGNEKLFF. CDR3 coding DNA: TGTGCCAGCAGCCTCGGGAGGGTCGGAAATGAAAAACTGTTTTTT.

The chain combines TRBV19 with TRBJ2-2; weak D call: TRBD2 (5 bases). From germline, CDR1 is LNHDA and CDR2 SQIVND (reference sequence). The CDR3 consists of 13 residues. V gave up 9 bases and J gave up 6 bases, with 14 bases separating them. CDR3: CASHIRGSGELFF. Here the CDR3 DNA reads TGTGCCAGCCATATCCGGGGATCCGGGGAGCTGTTTTTT.

V gene TRBV19 combines with J gene TRBJ1-5; 9 bases match TRBD1. This CDR3 has 14 residues. J gave up 3 bases and V 9 bases, and 6 bases lay outside the gene matches. From germline, CDR1 is LNHDA and CDR2 SQIVND (reference sequence). CDR3 nucleotides: TGTGCCAGCGGACAGGGGAACGACAATCAGCCCCAGCATTTT. As protein: CASGQGNDNQPQHF.

This clone was counted between two and nine times. The gene calls are TRBV20-1 and TRBJ1-2, with a tentative D call TRBD1 (5 bases). The germline V gene has CDR1 DFQATT and CDR2 SNEGSKA (reference sequence). CDR3 size: 14 residues. V lost 3 bases, J lost 4 bases, and 15 bases lay in between. Here the CDR3 DNA reads TGCAGTGCTAGTCCGCCGGGGACTCGCTATGGCTACACCTTC. Protein product: CSASPPGTRYGYTF.

This clone has only a few counts. The chain uses TRBV6-5 and TRBJ2-7; 7 bases line up with TRBD1. This CDR3 is built from 13 residues. Germline-derived CDR1 and CDR2 are MNHEY and SVGAGI. V was clipped by 6 bases and J by 1 base; unmatched bases: 3. The CDR3 nucleotides read TGTGCCAGCAGCTTGACAGGGTCCTACGAGCAGTACTTC. Translating it yields CASSLTGSYEQYF.

This chain connects TRBV25-1 to TRBJ1-4; D gene uncertain. Germline V gene sequence: CDR1 MGHDK, CDR2 SYGVNS. The CDR3 runs 15 residues. Trimming stripped 1 base from V and 6 bases from J, with 12 bases between. The CDR3 DNA reads TGTGCCAGCAGTGAATTAGTCTTCCCGGATGAAAAACTGTTTTTT. As protein: CASSELVFPDEKLFF.

The chain is built from TRBV4-1 and TRBJ1-2, with D possibly being TRBD1 (5 bases). The CDR3 has 13 residues. Trimming took off 4 bases at V and 3 bases at J, with 9 bases between the two ends. CDR1 is MGHRA, CDR2 YSYEKL, per germline. The CDR3 sequence is CASSRGADYGYTF. The CDR3, as DNA: TGCGCCAGCAGCCGGGGCGCCGACTATGGCTACACCTTC.

The V and J genes are TRBV11-2 and TRBJ1-6; D is perhaps TRBD1 (6 bases). CDR1 SGHAT and CDR2 FQNNGV come from the germline V gene. Trimming pared 1 base from V and 5 bases from J, leaving 9 bases between. This CDR3 region has 15 residues. CDR3 sequence reads: CASSLAWTDNSPLHF. CDR3 coding DNA: TGTGCCAGCAGCTTAGCTTGGACAGATAATTCACCCCTCCACTTT.

The chain is built from TRBV5-1 and TRBJ1-1; 10 positions match TRBD1. This CDR3 is built from 14 residues. Germline V gene sequence: CDR1 SGHRS, CDR2 YFSETQ. The ends lost 4 bases at V and 10 bases at J; junction bases unmatched: 10. CDR3 loop: CASSLGGQGNGAFF. DNA of the CDR3: TGCGCCAGCAGCCTCGGGGGACAGGGGAACGGAGCTTTCTTT.

The chain couples TRBV18 to TRBJ1-1; D not certain. CDR3 length: 14 residues. The V and J ends lost 1 base and 4 bases respectively, with 10 bases between them. CDR1 is KGHSH and CDR2 is LQKENI in the germline V gene. CDR3 sequence: CASSPRDILTEAFF. In DNA form, the CDR3 reads TGTGCCAGCTCACCACGAGACATTCTCACTGAAGCTTTCTTT.

The CDR3 reads CAWSEGQATGELFF. In DNA form, the CDR3 reads TGTGCCTGGAGCGAGGGACAGGCCACCGGGGAGCTGTTTTTT. This chain joins TRBV30 and TRBJ2-2, with TRBD1 matching over 8 bases. CDR3 length: 14 residues. Germline CDR1 reads GTSNPN; CDR2 reads SVGIG (reference sequence). The V gene end was trimmed by 3 bases and the J gene end by 4 bases; junction bases not matched to a gene: 4.

This clone was detected only once. This rearrangement joins TRBV28 to TRBJ1-2; D is uncertain. V lost 7 bases to trimming and J lost 2 bases, with 11 bases between them. This CDR3 has 13 residues. In germline, CDR1 is MDHEN, CDR2 SYDVKM. CDR3 amino acids: CASTDFPNYGYTF. For the CDR3, the DNA is TGTGCCAGCACCGACTTCCCAAACTATGGCTACACCTTC.

This rearrangement joins TRBV27 to TRBJ1-2, with 10 bases identical to TRBD1. The CDR3 sequence is 17 residues long. The junction had 10 bases not matched to a gene; V was cut back by 5 bases and J by 1 base. The germline V gene encodes CDR1 MNHEY and CDR2 SMNVEV (reference sequence). In DNA, the CDR3 is TGTGCCAGCAGTCCCGGGACAGGGGATTACATTAACTATGGCTACACCTTC. Its translation: CASSPGTGDYINYGYTF.

The V call is TRBV6-5, the J call TRBJ2-7; D is perhaps TRBD1 (5 bases). CDR1 is MNHEY and CDR2 is SVGAGI in the germline V gene. This CDR3 region has 15 residues. Deletions cut 2 bases from V and 3 bases from J, with 14 bases between. The CDR3 DNA reads as TGTGCCAGCAGTTACGGGAAGGGGCTTTTCTACGAGCAGTACTTC. Translation gives CASSYGKGLFYEQYF.

V is TRBV6-2 or TRBV6-3 and J is TRBJ1-1; 10 bases map to TRBD1. Germline CDR1 reads MNHEY; CDR2 reads SVGEGT. This CDR3 is built from 16 residues. With V trimmed by 5 bases and J by 5 bases, 11 bases remained unmatched. CDR3: CASSAGQGFSSTEAFF. The CDR3 nucleotides read TGTGCCAGCAGTGCGGGACAGGGGTTTTCGAGTACTGAAGCTTTCTTT.

This clone was detected a few times. This rearrangement joins TRBV11-3 to TRBJ2-1; 7 positions match TRBD2. CDR1 and CDR2 from the germline V gene are SGHNT and YENEEA. The CDR3 extends over 14 amino acids. J was trimmed by 9 bases and V by 5 bases; bases with no gene match: 10. The CDR3 region is CASSAGPSGAEQFF. In DNA, the CDR3 is TGTGCCAGCAGCGCGGGCCCAAGCGGGGCTGAGCAGTTCTTC.

V usage is TRBV28 and J usage is TRBJ1-1, with 7 bases identical to TRBD1. CDR1 is MDHEN and CDR2 is SYDVKM in the germline V gene. The CDR3 loop spans 16 amino acids. The junction had 9 bases not matched to a gene; V was cut back by 5 bases and J by 0 bases. The DNA of the CDR3 is TGTGCCAGCAGTACCCGACAGGGTACATTGAACACTGAAGCTTTCTTT. Protein sequence: CASSTRQGTLNTEAFF.

V is TRBV5-1 and J is TRBJ1-1; D unresolved. CDR3 length equals 15 residues. Germline V gene data show CDR1 as SGHRS and CDR2 as YFSETQ. Trimming stripped 0 bases from V and 0 bases from J, with 9 bases between. The CDR3 region is CASSLAEDLNTEAFF. The CDR3 bases are TGCGCCAGCAGCTTGGCGGAGGATTTGAACACTGAAGCTTTCTTT.

The chain carries TRBV19 and TRBJ2-6, with a possible D match to TRBD1 (5 bases). The V end lost 3 bases, the J end lost 0 bases, and 6 bases lay between the germline ends. Per the germline V gene, CDR1 is LNHDA and CDR2 is SQIVND (reference sequence). This CDR3 contains 15 residues. As DNA, the CDR3 is TGTGCCAGTAGTATTACAGGCTCTGGGGCCAACGTCCTGACTTTC. Protein sequence: CASSITGSGANVLTF.

The V gene is TRBV6-1, the J gene TRBJ1-2, with TRBD1 matching 12 bases. J was trimmed by 6 bases and V by 3 bases; bases with no gene match: 8. Per the germline V gene, CDR1 is MNHNS and CDR2 is SASEGT. This CDR3 spans 16 amino acids. CDR3 in DNA: TGTGCCAGCAGTGATATAGTGGGACAGGGGGCGCATGGCTACACCTTC. It encodes CASSDIVGQGAHGYTF.

This rearrangement joins TRBV21-1 to TRBJ2-7; the table's D call TRBD1 went unverified against the DNA. TRBV21-1 is assigned pseudogene status. This CDR3 is 14 amino acids long. CDR3 DNA sequence: TGTGCCAGCAGCATTGTACAGGGTCGCGACGAGCAGTACTTC. Translation gives CASSIVQGRDEQYF.

V is TRBV6-5 and J is TRBJ1-1, with 9 bases fitting TRBD1. The CDR3 has 13 residues. The J segment lost 11 bases and the V segment lost 9 bases, leaving 13 bases of the junction unmatched. The germline V gene has CDR1 MNHEY and CDR2 SVGAGI. The CDR3 DNA sequence: TGTGCCAGGGGACAGGGTTCCTATCTAGGGGCTTTCTTT. Its protein is CARGQGSYLGAFF.

The rearrangement joins TRBV3-1 (or the pseudogene TRBV3-2) to TRBJ2-4; 11 bases map to TRBD2. Losses at the gene ends were 2 bases for V and 15 bases for J; bases not matched to a gene: 15. This CDR3 contains 16 residues. Per germline, CDR1 LGHDT and CDR2 YNNKEL (reference sequence). The chain's CDR3 is CASSQNSHSGGGGRYF. CDR3 nucleotides: TGTGCCAGCAGCCAAAATTCCCATAGCGGGGGGGGCGGACGGTACTTC.

This chain connects TRBV21-1 to TRBJ1-3; the D call of TRBD1 is as the table states it, not checked on the DNA. TRBV21-1 is a known pseudogene. CDR3 length: 13 residues. The CDR3 region is CATSDIPGNTIYF. In DNA form, the CDR3 reads TGTGCCACTTCGGACATCCCGGGAAACACCATATATTTT.

The rearrangement uses TRBV6-5 and TRBJ2-5; D not certain. V lost 7 bases and J 2 bases, leaving 14 bases between the germline ends. Germline CDR1 reads MNHEY; CDR2 reads SVGAGI. The CDR3 consists of 14 residues. The CDR3 spells CASNPTQLQETQYF. For the CDR3, the DNA is TGTGCCAGCAACCCAACCCAGTTACAAGAGACCCAGTACTTC.

The V gene is TRBV12-3 or TRBV12-4, the J gene TRBJ2-5; D uncertain. CDR3 length: 13 amino acids. Trimming pared 1 base from V and 4 bases from J, leaving 7 bases between. CDR3 protein: CASSLGAAETQYF. The CDR3 bases are TGTGCCAGCAGTTTAGGAGCTGCAGAGACCCAGTACTTC.

The rearrangement links TRBV6-2 or TRBV6-3 to TRBJ2-7; D is perhaps TRBD2 (6 bases). CDR1 is MNHEY, CDR2 SVGEGT, per germline. The ends were cut back, 2 bases at V and 4 bases at J, with 18 bases in the middle. The CDR3 runs to 16 residues. The CDR3 DNA reads TGTGCCAGCAGTTACGTCGGGGGAAACCCATTTTACGAGCAGTACTTC. It specifies CASSYVGGNPFYEQYF.